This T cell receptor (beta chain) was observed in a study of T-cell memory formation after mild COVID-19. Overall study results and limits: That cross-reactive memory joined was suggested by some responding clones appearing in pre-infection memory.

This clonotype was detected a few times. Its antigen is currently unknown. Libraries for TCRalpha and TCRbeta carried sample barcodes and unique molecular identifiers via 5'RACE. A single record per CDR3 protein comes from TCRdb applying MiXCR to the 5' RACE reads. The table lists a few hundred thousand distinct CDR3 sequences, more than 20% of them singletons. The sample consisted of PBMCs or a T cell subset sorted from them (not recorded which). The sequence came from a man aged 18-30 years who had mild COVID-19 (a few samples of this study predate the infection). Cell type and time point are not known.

The CDR3 protein is CSVSVGTINGYGYTF. The CDR3 nucleotides read TGCAGTGTCTCGGTCGGGACCATTAACGGTTATGGCTACACCTTC. The V and J genes are TRBV20-1 and TRBJ1-2, with D perhaps matching TRBD1 (5 bases). Germline CDR1 reads DFQATT; CDR2 reads SNEGSKA (reference sequence). V gave up 7 bases and J gave up 5 bases, with 23 bases separating them. The CDR3 consists of 15 residues.